The 23 T cell receptor beta chains given below trace back to one sample, sequenced in a study of blood T cell repertoires in COVID-19. The protocol was immunoSEQ multiplex PCR, while the TCRdb copy is restricted to in-frame clones and leaves out a portion. This sample has approximately 210,000 clones, with under 90% found just once. Sequenced material: PBMCs or T cells enriched from blood (not recorded which). The origin of the receptors is a woman aged 55-70 years who had recovered from COVID-19.

This chain joins TRBV19 and TRBJ1-4; 9 bases map to TRBD1. From germline, CDR1 is LNHDA and CDR2 SQIVND (reference sequence). The CDR3 is 15 residues long. V lost 6 bases and J lost 8; bases outside the gene matches: 10. The CDR3, as DNA: TGTGCCAGTAGGAAACAGGGGGCGAGCGACGAAAAACTGTTTTTT. This gives the protein CASRKQGASDEKLFF. The variable domain in full, completed from reference TRBV19 and TRBJ1-4, reads DGGITQSPKYLFRKEGQNVTLSCEQNLNHDAMYWYRQDPGQGLRLIYYSQIVNDFQKGDIAEGYSVSREKKESFPLTVTSAQKNPTAFYLCASRKQGASDEKLFFGSGTQLSVL.

In DNA form, the CDR3 reads TGCAGCGTTGAAATCGTCTCTGGAAACACCATATATTTT. As protein: CSVEIVSGNTIYF. V usage is TRBV29-1 and J usage is TRBJ1-3; D unresolved. Trimming cost V 2 bases and J 0 bases, with 5 bases left between them. The CDR3 consists of 13 residues. Germline CDR1 and CDR2: SQVTM and ANQGSEA.

This chain joins TRBV14 and TRBJ2-2; 14 bases align to TRBD2. From germline, CDR1 is SGHDN and CDR2 FVKESK. The CDR3 runs to 15 residues. V lost 3 bases to trimming and J lost 15 bases; unmatched junction nucleotides: 9. The CDR3 DNA is TGTGCCAGCAGCCAGGCCGGGACTAGCGGGAGTAATGTGTTTTTT. It codes for CASSQAGTSGSNVFF.

This clone was counted only a few times. V usage is TRBV12-5 and J usage is TRBJ2-1; 7 nucleotides match TRBD2. The CDR3 is made up of 15 amino acids. CDR1 and CDR2 from the germline V gene are LGHNT and FRNRAP. The V gene end was trimmed by 3 bases and the J gene end by 3 bases; junction bases not matched to a gene: 5. The CDR3 spells CASGFGGSRYNEQFF. The CDR3 nucleotides are TGTGCTAGTGGTTTCGGGGGGTCCCGCTACAATGAGCAGTTCTTC.

J is TRBJ1-2 and V is TRBV6-6; TRBD1 agrees at 8 bases. This CDR3 has 15 residues. After removal of 5 bases from V and 6 bases from J, the junction contained 11 bases not matched to a gene. Germline V CDR1 and CDR2: MNHNY, SVGAGI (reference sequence). Written as DNA, the CDR3 is TGTGCCAGCAGTCACCGACAGGGGCCGTCGAATGGCTACACCTTC. Protein: CASSHRQGPSNGYTF.

The J gene is TRBJ1-4, the V gene TRBV19; 7 nucleotides line up with TRBD1. V dropped 2 bases and J dropped 7; count of bases not matched to a gene: 7. The CDR3 length is 15 residues. The germline V gene encodes CDR1 LNHDA and CDR2 SQIVND (reference sequence). In DNA form, the CDR3 reads TGTGCCAGTAGTATATCACCAACAGGGGTTGAAAAACTGTTTTTT. It yields the protein CASSISPTGVEKLFF.

The rearrangement links TRBV27 to TRBJ1-2; D might be TRBD1 (5 bases). This CDR3 is 17 amino acids long. Trimming took off 1 base at V and 1 base at J, with 16 bases between the two ends. Germline-derived CDR1 and CDR2 are MNHEY and SMNVEV (reference sequence). CDR3 amino acids: CASSLLSLGRGNYGYTF. CDR3 nucleotides: TGTGCCAGCAGTTTATTATCTCTGGGGAGGGGTAACTATGGCTACACCTTC.

This clone occurred once. The chain links TRBV5-4 to TRBJ2-3, with 13 bases that match TRBD2. The CDR3 has 18 residues. The V and J ends lost 3 bases and 0 bases, in that order; junction bases with no gene match: 7. CDR1 SGHNT and CDR2 YYREEE come from the germline V gene (reference sequence). For the CDR3, the DNA is TGTGCCAGCAGCTCTGGACTAGCGGGGGATACCAGCACAGATACGCAGTATTTT. This encodes CASSSGLAGDTSTDTQYF.

The chain uses TRBV6-5 and TRBJ2-6, with D hard to call. Germline V gene data show CDR1 as MNHEY and CDR2 as SVGAGI. This CDR3 contains 13 residues. Trimming removed 7 bases from V and 4 bases from J, with 8 bases in between. CDR3 sequence (DNA): TGTGCCAGCATGGGCTCGGGGGCCAACGTCCTGACTTTC. It encodes CASMGSGANVLTF.

The J gene is TRBJ2-3, the V gene TRBV7-3; TRBD2 aligns across 14 bases. The germline V gene has CDR1 SGHTA and CDR2 FQGTGA. The CDR3 extends over 18 amino acids. The V segment lost 0 bases and the J segment 1 base; nucleotides outside the gene matches: 3. This chain's CDR3 is CASSLTGTSGGRTDTQYF. The DNA of the CDR3 is TGTGCCAGCAGCTTAACTGGGACTAGCGGGGGTCGCACAGATACGCAGTATTTT.

This clone has more than one count but fewer than ten. The chain carries TRBV5-4 and TRBJ1-1; tentative D call: TRBD1 (5 bases). V gave up 0 bases and J gave up 4 bases, with 13 bases separating them. The germline CDR1 and CDR2 sequences are SGHNT and YYREEE (reference sequence). There are 15 residues in the CDR3. The CDR3 protein is CASSLGVGVGTEAFF. The CDR3, as DNA: TGTGCCAGCAGCTTGGGGGTAGGGGTGGGCACTGAAGCTTTCTTT.

This sequence joins TRBV10-1 and TRBJ1-6; tentative D call: TRBD1 (5 bases). Germline V gene lookup returns CDR1 WNHNN and CDR2 SYGVQD (reference sequence). With 4 bases removed from V and 8 bases from J, the gap between germline ends came to 24 bases. This CDR3 has 18 residues. The chain's CDR3 is CASSGKTARRGGYSPLHF. CDR3 nucleotide sequence: TGCGCCAGCAGTGGTAAGACAGCCAGGCGCGGGGGATATTCACCCCTCCACTTT.

The rearrangement joins TRBV5-1 to TRBJ1-1; 7 bases are shared with TRBD1. Germline CDR1 SGHRS, CDR2 YFSETQ. The CDR3 length is 14 residues. Losses at the gene ends were 0 bases for V and 1 base for J; bases not matched to a gene: 0. CDR3 amino acids: CASSLGDRNTEAFF. The CDR3, as DNA: TGCGCCAGCAGCTTGGGGGACAGGAACACTGAAGCTTTCTTT. The variable domain in full, completed from reference TRBV5-1 and TRBJ1-1, reads KAGVTQTPRYLIKTRGQQVTLSCSPISGHRSVSWYQQTPGQGLQFLFEYFSETQRNKGNFPGRFSGRQFSNSRSEMNVSTLELGDSALYLCASSLGDRNTEAFFGQGTRLTVV.

The CDR3 is CASSFGGTSADTQYF. CDR3 DNA: TGTGCCAGCAGCTTTGGCGGGACTAGCGCAGATACGCAGTATTTT. The chain links TRBV11-2 to TRBJ2-3; 10 bases map to TRBD2. This CDR3 is 15 amino acids long. The V and J ends lost 3 bases and 4 bases, in that order; junction bases with no gene match: 4. In germline, CDR1 is SGHAT, CDR2 FQNNGV.

The chain has TRBV6-5 and TRBJ1-2; D call uncertain. Germline assignment: CDR1 MNHEY and CDR2 SVGAGI. The CDR3 runs to 14 residues. Trimming took off 0 bases at V and 4 bases at J, with 9 bases between the two ends. CDR3 nucleotides: TGTGCCAGCAGTTACTCGACTGCTAGCTATGGCTACACCTTC. It encodes CASSYSTASYGYTF.

The CDR3 DNA sequence: TGTGCCAGCAGCTTAGGTCCAGGGCGCGCAACTAATGAAAAACTGTTTTTT. Protein product: CASSLGPGRATNEKLFF. The gene calls are TRBV7-2 and TRBJ1-4, with a tentative D call TRBD1 (5 bases). V was clipped by 1 base and J by 0 bases, with 12 bases between them. This CDR3 has 17 residues. Germline V gene sequence: CDR1 SGHTA, CDR2 FQGNSA.

V usage is TRBV7-2 and J usage is TRBJ1-2; D might be TRBD1 (5 bases). This CDR3 is 14 amino acids long. V lost 5 bases and J lost 0, with 10 bases in between. CDR1 and CDR2 (germline): SGHTA, FQGNSA. In DNA form, the CDR3 reads TGTGCCAGCAGCCAAATGACAGCTAACTATGGCTACACCTTC. Its translation: CASSQMTANYGYTF.

This rearrangement joins TRBV12-3 or TRBV12-4 to TRBJ1-2; D remains unclear. The CDR3 has 13 amino acids. V was pared by 3 bases and J by 2 bases, with 7 bases between. CDR3 sequence: CASSFSQNYGYTF. The CDR3 DNA sequence: TGTGCCAGCAGTTTTAGCCAAAACTATGGCTACACCTTC.

V and J are TRBV19 and TRBJ1-2; D gene uncertain. Per germline, CDR1 LNHDA and CDR2 SQIVND (reference sequence). The CDR3 spans 13 residues. The V and J ends lost 7 bases and 4 bases respectively, with 13 bases between them. This chain's CDR3 is CASTPGLAYGYTF. DNA of the CDR3: TGTGCCAGTACCCCAGGACTGGCCTATGGCTACACCTTC.

The CDR3 coding sequence is TGTGCCAGCAGTGTAGCCCAGGGCTACGAGCAGTACTTC. It specifies CASSVAQGYEQYF. The J gene is TRBJ2-7, the V gene TRBV2; weak D call: TRBD1 (5 bases). V lost 4 bases, J lost 3 bases, and 10 bases lay in between. This CDR3 contains 13 residues. The V gene's germline CDR1 is SNHLY and CDR2 FYNNEI.

The chain recombines TRBV29-1 with TRBJ2-7, with 8 bases that match TRBD1. V gave up 4 bases and J gave up 0 bases; unmatched junction bases: 5. The CDR3 is made up of 14 amino acids. Germline CDR1 SQVTM, CDR2 ANQGSEA. CDR3 loop: CSVVTTGGSYEQYF. For the CDR3, the DNA is TGCAGCGTTGTAACCACAGGGGGCTCCTACGAGCAGTACTTC.

The rearrangement links TRBV13 to TRBJ2-1; TRBD2 matches at 14 bases. Germline V gene data show CDR1 as PRHDT and CDR2 as FYEKMQ (reference sequence). Trimming took 4 bases from V and 8 from J; bases not matched to a gene: 10. This CDR3 comprises 17 residues. The CDR3 loop is CASSSIAGTSGSYEQFF. CDR3 coding DNA: TGTGCCAGCAGCTCGATAGCCGGGACTAGCGGGAGCTATGAGCAGTTCTTC.

In this sample, this clone turned up a few times. The chain recombines TRBV5-1 with TRBJ2-5; tentative D call: TRBD2 (6 bases). Germline values: CDR1 SGHRS, CDR2 YFSETQ. V was trimmed by 4 bases and J by 3 bases, leaving 10 bases between them. The CDR3 runs 13 residues. The CDR3 sequence: CASSGDSKETQYF. Here the CDR3 DNA reads TGCGCCAGCAGCGGGGACTCCAAAGAGACCCAGTACTTC.